This TCR beta chain was sequenced for a study of T-cell reconstitution after alpha-beta-depleted transplantation in children. Study findings and constraints: The main origin of T-cell counts and diversity one year after transplant was newly produced T cells. The origin of high day-60 TCRbeta diversity in some patients lay in surviving recipient T cells and thymic progenitors. As was reported, about two months after transplant, alpha-beta T cells came from several hundred expanded graft clones.

The TCRbeta library was prepared with unique molecular identifiers. Via MiXCR, TCRdb re-called the PCR reads, giving one row per CDR3 protein. Of around 270,000 distinct CDR3 sequences listed, around 9.1% are singletons. This clonotype was recorded a few times. Its cognate antigen is unknown. Germline CDR1 LGHNA, CDR2 YNFKEQ. Germline trimming cut 3 bases from V and 7 bases from J; bases unmatched to any gene: 12. CDR3 length: 16 residues. The sample consisted of PBMCs, taken before TCRalphabeta/CD19-depleted stem cell transplant. The chain uses TRBV4-2 and TRBJ2-3, with TRBD2 matching over 8 bases. This TCR came from a boy in the first two years of life with acute myeloid leukemia, due to receive a stem cell transplant. CDR3 coding DNA: TGTGCCAGCAGCCACTTTACTAGCGGCGAGGGTTATACGCAGTATTTT. Its protein is CASSHFTSGEGYTQYF.